Detailed here is one TCR beta chain. This record comes from a study of graft-versus-host responses after intestinal transplantation. This table comes from immunoSEQ multiplex PCR, and its TCRdb copy is limited to in-frame clones, with some not included. The repertoire has roughly 20,000 clones, around 41% of them found once; the top ten carry 1.6%. Study-wide results and limits: The recipient marrow held GvH clones, and some of them showed up first in ileum or blood. When patients had graft-donor T cell macrochimerism, their allografts held high graft-versus-host to host-versus-graft clonal ratios. Peak levels of circulating GvH clones tracked with early post-transplant HvG declines.

This CDR3 is built from 15 residues. The V and J ends lost 0 bases and 3 bases, in that order; junction bases with no gene match: 4. The germline V gene encodes CDR1 SGHRS and CDR2 YFSETQ. The authors plated roughly 200,000 CFSE-labeled responder cells with roughly 200,000 irradiated, violet-dye-labeled stimulator cells. Post-reaction sorting isolated proliferating CFSE-low CD3+CD4+ and CD3+CD8+ responders. The sequence came from a human patient who received an intestinal transplant. The material sequenced was alloreactive CD8+ T cells from a mixed lymphocyte reaction culture, taken before intestinal transplant. Subset specified: CFSE-low proliferating T cells sorted from approximately six-day pre-transplant mixed lymphocyte reaction (GvH or HvG direction). The gene calls are TRBV5-1 and TRBJ2-7, with 9 bases lining up with TRBD2. The CDR3 region is CASSLDGTSRYEQYF. The DNA of the CDR3 is TGCGCCAGCAGCTTGGATGGGACTAGCCGCTACGAGCAGTACTTC. The entire variable domain, with the rest obtained from reference TRBV5-1 and TRBJ2-7, is as follows: KAGVTQTPRYLIKTRGQQVTLSCSPISGHRSVSWYQQTPGQGLQFLFEYFSETQRNKGNFPGRFSGRQFSNSRSEMNVSTLELGDSALYLCASSLDGTSRYEQYFGPGTRLTVT.